This T cell receptor beta chain was documented in a study of T cell clones after liver transplantation. Turning to the study itself: Post-transplant blood was tracked for graft-donor-reactive T cell clones identified in a pre-transplant mixed lymphocyte reaction. General study results and limits: A significant post-transplant drop in circulating graft-donor-reactive CD4 TCRbeta sequences occurred in most of the 8 subjects. Post-transplant time points were not standardized, so conclusions are preliminary.

Produced via immunoSEQ multiplex PCR; TCRdb's table is partial and in-frame only. This sample has 68,000 or so clones, with 80% found just once. This CDR3 contains 13 residues. Germline CDR1 SSHAT, CDR2 FNYEAQ (reference sequence). On this clone: What it binds is unknown. An end of the junction does not agree with germline; a read error may underlie this.

This material consisted of CD4+ T cells from blood, taken before liver transplant. The chain combines TRBV7-7 with TRBJ2-7; D may be TRBD1 (5 bases). The clonotype was recovered from a human donor who received a liver transplant. CDR3 sequence (DNA): TGTGCTAGCAGCTCATCCCTAGGGGCCGAGCAGTACTTC. This sequence encodes CASSSSLGAEQYF. The complete variable domain, with remaining parts taken from reference TRBV7-7 and TRBJ2-7, reads GAGVSQSPRYKVTKRGQDVTLRCDPISSHATLYWYQQALGQGPEFLTYFNYEAQPDKSGLPSDRFSAERPEGSISTLTIQRTEQRDSAMYRCASSSSLGAEQYFGPGTRLTVT.